The 27 T cell receptor beta chains listed next were all sequenced from one sample in a study of Tregs in tolerant kidney transplant recipients. Using immunoSEQ multiplex PCR, the repertoire was profiled, and TCRdb retains in-frame clones only, with some absent. The table for this sample gives about 52,000 clones. Here the sequenced sample was CD4+ T cells from blood, taken before the transplant. The source is a human donor who received a combined kidney and bone marrow transplant.

The CDR3 spells CASSTGTGGYEQYF. The CDR3 DNA, read in part, is TGTGCCAGCAGCACCGGGACAGGGGGATACGAG. This chain joins TRBV7-9 and TRBJ2-7, with 11 nucleotides matching TRBD1. The read ends 3 residues before the CDR3 terminus; that terminus is restored from the germline J gene. The CDR3 runs to 14 residues. Per germline, CDR1 SEHNR and CDR2 FQNEAQ (reference sequence). J gave up 4 bases and V 5 bases, and 4 bases lay outside the gene matches.

In the case of this clone: The read stops 3 residues short of the end of the CDR3; the missing end is completed from the germline J gene. This rearrangement joins TRBV30 to TRBJ1-3; D not resolved. Trimming left V 3 bases short and J 0 bases short, with 9 bases between. This CDR3 has 14 residues. Germline V gene data show CDR1 as GTSNPN and CDR2 as SVGIG (reference sequence). The chain's CDR3 is CAWRLSNSGNTIYF. The CDR3 bases that were read are TGTGCCTGGAGGTTGTCCAACTCTGGAAACACC. The complete variable domain, with remaining parts taken from reference TRBV30 and TRBJ1-3, reads SQTIHQWPATLVQPVGSPLSLECTVEGTSNPNLYWYRQAAGRGLQLLFYSVGIGQISSEVPQNLSASRPQDRQFILSSKKLLLSDSGFYLCAWRLSNSGNTIYFGEGSWLTVV.

The CDR3 reads CAWNRGDGYTF. The covered CDR3 bases are TGTGCCTGGAACCGGGGGGATGGC. The V and J genes are TRBV30 and TRBJ1-2, with D possibly being TRBD1 (5 bases). The CDR3 is cut off 3 residues early in the read; its end comes from the germline J gene. The CDR3 length is 11 residues. CDR1 GTSNPN and CDR2 SVGIG come from the germline V gene (reference sequence). The V gene lost 4 bases and the J gene lost 6 bases, with 9 bases spanning the gap.

Points on this clone: The read ends 3 residues before the CDR3 terminus; that terminus is restored from the germline J gene. The chain has TRBV10-1 and TRBJ2-3; 8 bases are a match to TRBD2. The CDR3 has 15 amino acids. The germline CDR1 and CDR2 sequences are WNHNN and SYGVQD (reference sequence). V lost 3 bases and J lost 7; bases outside the gene matches: 9. The CDR3 reads CASSDSRGGKYTQYF. The sequenced CDR3 bases are TGCGCCAGCAGTGATTCTCGGGGGGGCAAGTATACG.

Note on this clone: Coverage ceases 3 residues before the CDR3 finishes, and the germline J gene fills in the end. The rearrangement uses TRBV6-1 and TRBJ1-2; TRBD1 might be the D (5 bases). Germline CDR1 and CDR2: MNHNS and SASEGT. This CDR3 comprises 14 residues. V gave up 2 bases and J gave up 7 bases, with 14 bases separating them. Incomplete CDR3 DNA: TGTGCCAGCAGTGAATCGAGGGGTGGGAGTGGC. This sequence encodes CASSESRGGSG. In full, the CDR3 reads CASSESRGGSGYTF.

Points on this clone: Coverage ceases 3 residues before the CDR3 finishes, and the germline J gene fills in the end. V and J are TRBV7-9 and TRBJ1-1; 11 bases agree with TRBD1. The CDR3 spans 15 residues. Germline CDR1 reads SEHNR; CDR2 reads FQNEAQ (reference sequence). V gave up 5 bases and J gave up 5 bases; unmatched junction bases: 7. CDR3 in amino acids: CASSPWDRGETEAFF. Partial CDR3 DNA: TGTGCCAGCAGCCCTTGGGACAGGGGGGAGACTGAA. Combining the CDR3 with reference TRBV7-9 and TRBJ1-1 gives the whole variable domain DTGVSQNPRHKITKRGQNVTFRCDPISEHNRLYWYRQTLGQGPEFLTYFQNEAQLEKSRLLSDRFSAERPKGSFSTLEIQRTEQGDSAMYLCASSPWDRGETEAFFGQGTRLTVV.

A word on this clone: Read sequence stops 3 residues before the CDR3 end, and the germline J gene provides the missing end. The chain carries TRBV19 and TRBJ1-5; TRBD1 aligns across 8 bases. The CDR3 sequence is 13 residues long. The J segment lost 9 bases and the V segment lost 6 bases, leaving 7 bases of the junction unmatched. Germline V gene lookup returns CDR1 LNHDA and CDR2 SQIVND (reference sequence). The CDR3 bases that were read are TGTGCCAGTAGACCGACAGGGGTCGTGCCC. Amino acids: CASRPTGVVP. The full CDR3 protein reads CASRPTGVVPQHF. Variable domain in full (rest from reference TRBV19 and TRBJ1-5): DGGITQSPKYLFRKEGQNVTLSCEQNLNHDAMYWYRQDPGQGLRLIYYSQIVNDFQKGDIAEGYSVSREKKESFPLTVTSAQKNPTAFYLCASRPTGVVPQHFGDGTRLSIL.

Concerning this clone itself: The read is 3 residues too short to cover the CDR3 end, so that end is filled in from the germline J gene. The chain links TRBV5-6 to TRBJ1-5; unclear D gene. Trimming cost V 5 bases and J 3 bases, with 15 bases left between them. Germline CDR1 is SGHDT and CDR2 is YYEEEE. This CDR3 is built from 15 residues. The CDR3 here is CASSDRRAPNQPQHF. The sequenced CDR3 bases are TGTGCCAGCAGTGACCGGAGGGCCCCCAATCAGCCC.

Points on this clone: With the read ending 3 residues before the CDR3 end, the germline J gene is used to fill in that end. The gene calls are TRBV14 and TRBJ1-2, with a weak D call TRBD1 (6 bases). Germline values: CDR1 SGHDN, CDR2 FVKESK. CDR3 length: 16 amino acids. V dropped 4 bases and J dropped 4 bases, with 19 bases sitting between them. The sequenced CDR3 bases are TGTGCCAGCAGCCCAGTGGGGACATCCGGGCGCTATGGC. Protein product: CASSPVGTSGRYG. The CDR3 as a whole reads CASSPVGTSGRYGYTF.

Comment on this clone: The read terminates 3 residues ahead of where the CDR3 ends, so the germline J gene completes it. The V and J genes are TRBV7-2 and TRBJ1-1; TRBD1 is a possible D gene (6 bases). The germline CDR1 and CDR2 sequences are SGHTA and FQGNSA. The CDR3 has 15 residues. The V and J ends lost 2 bases and 4 bases respectively, with 14 bases between them. CDR3 in amino acids: CASSLKGVSVTEAFF. CDR3 DNA (partial): TGTGCCAGCAGCTTAAAGGGGGTATCAGTCACTGAA.

Concerning this clone itself: With the read ending 3 residues before the CDR3 end, the germline J gene is used to fill in that end. The chain is built from TRBV7-2 and TRBJ1-2; the D gene is possibly TRBD1 (5 bases). The CDR3 covers 13 residues. Germline V lookup: CDR1 SGHTA, CDR2 FQGNSA. CDR3 sequence: CASSLERGEGYTF. CDR3 bases read: TGTGCCAGCAGCTTAGAAAGGGGAGAGGGC.

Worth noting for this clone: From the germline J gene comes the end of the CDR3, since the read stops 3 residues before it. The chain employs TRBV20-1 and TRBJ2-3; 7 bases fit TRBD1. Germline-derived CDR1 and CDR2 are DFQATT and SNEGSKA (reference sequence). V lost 6 bases, J lost 3 bases, and 3 bases stayed unmatched. The length of the CDR3 is 12 residues. CDR3 DNA (partial): TGCAGTGCCCCGACAGGGACAGATACG. Translated, it gives CSAPTGTDT. The full-length CDR3 reads as CSAPTGTDTQYF.

With regard to this clone: The CDR3 end lies 3 residues beyond the end of the read and is filled in from the germline J gene. V gene TRBV5-6 combines with J gene TRBJ2-5; weak D call: TRBD1 (5 bases). The CDR3 is 14 amino acids. V was shortened by 4 bases and J by 4 bases, with 14 bases between the two germline ends. Germline values: CDR1 SGHDT, CDR2 YYEEEE. The CDR3 DNA, read in part, is TGTGCCAGCAGCGGGCAGGGTAACGGAGAGACC. This codes for CASSGQGNGET. The CDR3 in its entirety is CASSGQGNGETQYF.

Regarding this clone: The CDR3 extends 3 residues past the end of the read, so its final part is completed from the germline J gene. This chain connects TRBV7-7 to TRBJ2-5, with 8 bases identical to TRBD1. This CDR3 has 16 residues. Germline V gene data show CDR1 as SSHAT and CDR2 as FNYEAQ (reference sequence). The V and J ends lost 7 bases and 1 base, in that order; junction bases with no gene match: 11. CDR3 region: CASNTGGRVFQETQYF. CDR3 DNA (partial): TGTGCCAGCAACACAGGGGGGCGGGTATTCCAAGAGACC.

Regarding this clone: The read halts 3 residues ahead of the CDR3 end, with the missing end drawn from the germline J gene. V and J are TRBV5-1 and TRBJ2-2; 9 bases are a match to TRBD1. This CDR3 has 16 amino acids. With 2 bases clipped from V and 5 bases from J, the junction kept 7 bases outside the gene matches. Germline CDR1 and CDR2: SGHRS and YFSETQ. The CDR3 bases that were read are TGCGCCAGCAGCTTTCGTCCCGGGACAGGGACCGGGGAG. Translation gives CASSFRPGTGTGE. In full, the CDR3 reads CASSFRPGTGTGELFF.

Note on this clone: The DNA ends 3 residues before the CDR3 does, and the rest of the CDR3 is filled in from the germline J gene. The gene calls are TRBV7-2 and TRBJ2-3; the match to TRBD2 covers 8 bases. With V trimmed by 4 bases and J by 6 bases, 9 bases remained unmatched. Germline V lookup: CDR1 SGHTA, CDR2 FQGNSA. The CDR3 covers 15 residues. CDR3: CASSSHGLASDTQYF. Partial CDR3 DNA: TGTGCCAGCAGCTCCCATGGACTAGCTTCTGATACG.

Concerning this clone itself: The CDR3 goes on 3 residues after the read ends, and that part is filled in from the germline J gene. The rearrangement links TRBV20-1 to TRBJ1-5; D might be TRBD1 (6 bases). The CDR3 runs to 14 residues. Between the trimmed V and J ends, which lost 5 bases and 1 base, there was a span of 12 bases. The germline gives CDR1 DFQATT, CDR2 SNEGSKA (reference sequence). CDR3 amino acids: CSAQGWGSNQPQHF. Incomplete CDR3 DNA: TGCAGTGCTCAGGGGTGGGGGAGCAATCAGCCC.

Worth noting for this clone: The read stops 3 residues short of the end of the CDR3; the missing end is completed from the germline J gene. The V and J genes are TRBV20-1 and TRBJ2-5; possible D gene TRBD2, 6 bases. Germline values: CDR1 DFQATT, CDR2 SNEGSKA (reference sequence). V dropped 8 bases and J dropped 5 bases, with 12 bases sitting between them. The CDR3 runs to 11 residues. The CDR3 is CSKEGRETQYF. The sequenced part of the CDR3 DNA is TGCAGTAAGGAGGGCCGGGAGACC.

With respect to this clone: The read gets to within 3 residues of the CDR3 end, and the germline J gene fills in the rest. This rearrangement joins TRBV7-8 to TRBJ1-2; D remains unclear. V shed 5 bases and J shed 4 bases, with 17 bases lying between them. The CDR3 loop spans 15 amino acids. The germline CDR1 and CDR2 sequences are SGHVS and FQNEAQ. The CDR3 DNA, read in part, is TGTGCCAGCAGCCCCAAGGTTTTCGCCCCCTATGGC. As protein: CASSPKVFAPYG. The whole CDR3 sequence reads CASSPKVFAPYGYTF.

Concerning this clone itself: The CDR3 end lies 3 residues beyond the end of the read and is filled in from the germline J gene. This chain uses TRBV19 with TRBJ2-1; 8 nucleotides match TRBD2. The CDR3 extends over 14 amino acids. The V gene end was trimmed by 5 bases and the J gene end by 9 bases; junction bases not matched to a gene: 9. CDR1 LNHDA and CDR2 SQIVND come from the germline V gene (reference sequence). The DNA read from the CDR3 is TGTGCCAGTAGTGCCTCGTGGAGCGGGAGTGAG. The encoded protein is CASSASWSGSE. In full, the CDR3 reads CASSASWSGSEQFF.

In the case of this clone: The read ends 3 residues before the CDR3 terminus; that terminus is restored from the germline J gene. This chain uses TRBV19 with TRBJ1-2, with D possibly matching TRBD1 (5 bases). The CDR3 is made up of 12 amino acids. The V gene's germline CDR1 is LNHDA and CDR2 SQIVND (reference sequence). Between the trimmed V and J ends, which lost 5 bases and 6 bases, there was a span of 10 bases. CDR3 DNA (partial): TGTGCCAGTAGTCGGACATTGGATGGC. Protein sequence: CASSRTLDG. The complete CDR3 protein is CASSRTLDGYTF.

The covered CDR3 bases are TGTGCCACAAATGTCGACAGGGGGGGGACCGGGGAG. The encoded protein is CATNVDRGGTGE. The full-length CDR3 reads as CATNVDRGGTGELFF. V and J are TRBV7-2 and TRBJ2-2; 9 nucleotides align to TRBD1. The read comes to an end 3 residues before the CDR3 does, leaving the germline J gene to fill in the end. Losses at the gene ends were 10 bases for V and 5 bases for J; bases not matched to a gene: 11. The CDR3 totals 15 residues. Germline CDR1 SGHTA, CDR2 FQGNSA.

Comments on this clone: The read ends 3 residues before the CDR3 terminus; that terminus is restored from the germline J gene. The rearrangement links TRBV7-8 to TRBJ2-7; a weak D match, TRBD2 (5 bases). CDR1 SGHVS and CDR2 FQNEAQ come from the germline V gene. Between the trimmed V and J ends, which lost 6 bases and 3 bases, there was a span of 12 bases. The CDR3 has 13 amino acids. CDR3 loop: CASSMTGLYEQYF. CDR3 bases read: TGTGCCAGCAGTATGACTGGACTCTACGAG.

Of note for this clone: The read finishes 3 residues shy of the CDR3 end, and the germline J gene is used to complete it. The V gene is TRBV19, the J gene TRBJ2-2; perhaps TRBD1 as D (6 bases). This CDR3 has 15 residues. V was pared by 5 bases and J by 0 bases, with 10 bases between. Germline loops: CDR1 LNHDA, CDR2 SQIVND (reference sequence). The CDR3 spells CASSRQVSNTGELFF. CDR3 DNA, as far as it was read: TGTGCCAGTAGTCGACAGGTCTCGAACACCGGGGAG.

About this clone: The observed sequence ends 3 residues before the CDR3 terminus, with the missing tail filled in from the germline J gene. This rearrangement joins TRBV19 to TRBJ1-4, with 8 positions matching TRBD1. The CDR3 contains 16 residues. Germline-derived CDR1 and CDR2 are LNHDA and SQIVND (reference sequence). V shed 6 bases, J shed 0 bases, and the junction held 6 bases outside the gene matches. CDR3 protein: CASRNWTGPTNEKLFF. Incomplete CDR3 DNA: TGTGCCAGTAGGAACTGGACAGGGCCAACTAATGAAAAA.

About this clone: From the germline J gene comes the end of the CDR3, since the read stops 3 residues before it. J is TRBJ2-5 and V is TRBV10-3, with 7 bases identical to TRBD2. Germline V CDR1 and CDR2: ENHRY, SYGVKD. Losses at the gene ends were 4 bases for V and 1 base for J; bases not matched to a gene: 0. The CDR3 covers 13 residues. CDR3 DNA, as far as it was read: TGTGCCATCAGTGCTAGCGGCCAAGAGACC. Translated: CAISASGQET. The whole CDR3 is CAISASGQETQYF.

As to this clone: The read falls 3 residues short of the CDR3 end, and the missing part is taken from the germline J gene. V is TRBV5-6 and J is TRBJ2-1, with D possibly being TRBD2 (7 bases). V was shortened by 1 base and J by 3 bases, with 11 bases between the two germline ends. This CDR3 contains 15 residues. The germline gives CDR1 SGHDT, CDR2 YYEEEE. CDR3 amino acids: CASSLWGGYYNEQFF. The sequenced CDR3 bases are TGTGCCAGCAGCTTGTGGGGGGGCTACTACAATGAG.